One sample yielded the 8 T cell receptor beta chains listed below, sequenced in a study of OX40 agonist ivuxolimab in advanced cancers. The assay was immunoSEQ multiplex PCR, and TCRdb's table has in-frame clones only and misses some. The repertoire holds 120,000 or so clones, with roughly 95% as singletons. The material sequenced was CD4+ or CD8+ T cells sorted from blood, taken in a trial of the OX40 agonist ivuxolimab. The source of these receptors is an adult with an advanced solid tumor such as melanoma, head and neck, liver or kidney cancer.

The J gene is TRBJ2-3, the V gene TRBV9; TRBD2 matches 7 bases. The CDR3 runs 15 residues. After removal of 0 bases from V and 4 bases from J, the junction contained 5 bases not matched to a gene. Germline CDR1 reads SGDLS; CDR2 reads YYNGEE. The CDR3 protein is CASSVGGGAADTQYF. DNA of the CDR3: TGTGCCAGCAGCGTAGGCGGGGGAGCGGCAGATACGCAGTATTTT. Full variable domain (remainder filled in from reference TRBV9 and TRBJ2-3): DSGVTQTPKHLITATGQRVTLRCSPRSGDLSVYWYQQSLDQGLQFLIQYYNGEERAKGNILERFSAQQFPDLHSELNLSSLELGDSALYFCASSVGGGAADTQYFGPGTRLTVL.

CDR3 sequence: CSARVTNEQFF. The CDR3 DNA follows: TGCAGTGCTAGAGTCACCAATGAGCAGTTCTTC. The V and J genes are TRBV20-1 and TRBJ2-1; D not certain. Trimming removed 1 base at V and 6 bases at J, with 4 bases between. The germline V gene encodes CDR1 DFQATT and CDR2 SNEGSKA (reference sequence). The CDR3 is made up of 11 amino acids.

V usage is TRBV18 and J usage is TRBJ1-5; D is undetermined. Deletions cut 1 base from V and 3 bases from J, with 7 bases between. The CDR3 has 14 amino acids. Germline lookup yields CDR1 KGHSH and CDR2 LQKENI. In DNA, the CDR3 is TGTGCCAGCTCACCACTGCGGATCAATCAGCCCCAGCATTTT. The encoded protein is CASSPLRINQPQHF.

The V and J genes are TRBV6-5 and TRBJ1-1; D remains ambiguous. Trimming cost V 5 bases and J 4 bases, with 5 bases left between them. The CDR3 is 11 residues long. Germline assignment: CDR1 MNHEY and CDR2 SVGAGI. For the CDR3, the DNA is TGTGCCAGCAGTGTTTCCACTGAAGCTTTCTTT. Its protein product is CASSVSTEAFF.

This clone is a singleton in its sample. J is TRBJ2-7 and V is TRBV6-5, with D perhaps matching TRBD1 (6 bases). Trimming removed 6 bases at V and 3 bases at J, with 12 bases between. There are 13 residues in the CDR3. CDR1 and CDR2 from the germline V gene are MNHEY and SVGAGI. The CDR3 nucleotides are TGTGCCAGCAGGCCAACAGGGAGCTACGAGCAGTACTTC. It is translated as CASRPTGSYEQYF.

The chain's CDR3 is CASSPPGRGGNQPQHF. DNA for the CDR3: TGTGCCAGTAGTCCGCCTGGAAGGGGCGGCAATCAGCCCCAGCATTTT. V is TRBV19 and J is TRBJ1-5; tentatively, D is TRBD1 (5 bases). The CDR3 is 16 residues long. Germline CDR1 is LNHDA and CDR2 is SQIVND (reference sequence). The V end lost 5 bases, the J end lost 2 bases, and 16 bases lay between the germline ends.

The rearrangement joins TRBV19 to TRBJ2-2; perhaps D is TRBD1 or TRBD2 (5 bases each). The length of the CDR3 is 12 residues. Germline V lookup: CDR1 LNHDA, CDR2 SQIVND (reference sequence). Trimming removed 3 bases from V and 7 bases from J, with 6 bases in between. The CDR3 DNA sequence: TGTGCCAGTAGTATGAGGGGCGGGGAGCTGTTTTTT. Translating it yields CASSMRGGELFF.

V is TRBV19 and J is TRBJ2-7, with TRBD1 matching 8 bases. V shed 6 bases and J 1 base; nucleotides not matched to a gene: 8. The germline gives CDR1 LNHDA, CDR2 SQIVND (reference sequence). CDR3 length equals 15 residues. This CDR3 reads CASSLQGAASYEQYF. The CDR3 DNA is TGTGCCAGTAGCCTTCAGGGGGCTGCATCCTACGAGCAGTACTTC. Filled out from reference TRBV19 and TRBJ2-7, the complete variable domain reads DGGITQSPKYLFRKEGQNVTLSCEQNLNHDAMYWYRQDPGQGLRLIYYSQIVNDFQKGDIAEGYSVSREKKESFPLTVTSAQKNPTAFYLCASSLQGAASYEQYFGPGTRLTVT.